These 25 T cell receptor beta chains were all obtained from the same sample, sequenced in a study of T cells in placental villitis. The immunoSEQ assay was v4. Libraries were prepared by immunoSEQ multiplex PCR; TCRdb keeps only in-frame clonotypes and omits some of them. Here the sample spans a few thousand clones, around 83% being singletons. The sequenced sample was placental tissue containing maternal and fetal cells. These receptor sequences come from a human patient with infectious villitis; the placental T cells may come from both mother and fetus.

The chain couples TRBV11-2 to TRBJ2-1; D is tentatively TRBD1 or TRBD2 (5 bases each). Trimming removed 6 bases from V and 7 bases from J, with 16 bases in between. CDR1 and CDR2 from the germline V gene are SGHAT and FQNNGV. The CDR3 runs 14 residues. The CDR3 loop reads CASSHGTYENEQFF. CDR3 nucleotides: TGTGCCAGCAGTCACGGGACCTACGAAAATGAGCAGTTCTTC.

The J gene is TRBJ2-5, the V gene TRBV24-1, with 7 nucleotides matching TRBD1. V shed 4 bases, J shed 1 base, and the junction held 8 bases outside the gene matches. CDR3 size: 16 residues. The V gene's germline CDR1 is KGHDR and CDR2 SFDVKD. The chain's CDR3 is CATSDLTDRAQETQYF. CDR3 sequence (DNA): TGTGCCACCAGTGACCTGACCGACAGGGCCCAAGAGACCCAGTACTTC.

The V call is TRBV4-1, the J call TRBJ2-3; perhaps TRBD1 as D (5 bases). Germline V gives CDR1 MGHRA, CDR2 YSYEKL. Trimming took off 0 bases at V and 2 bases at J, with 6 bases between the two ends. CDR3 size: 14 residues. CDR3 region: CASSQEDNTDTQYF. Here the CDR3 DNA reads TGCGCCAGCAGCCAAGAGGACAACACAGATACGCAGTATTTT.

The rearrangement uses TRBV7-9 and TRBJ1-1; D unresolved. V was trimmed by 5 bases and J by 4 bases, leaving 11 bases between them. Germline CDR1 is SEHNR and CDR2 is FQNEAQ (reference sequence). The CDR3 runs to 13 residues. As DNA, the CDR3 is TGTGCCAGCAGCCCCCGGGATTTCACTGAAGCTTTCTTT. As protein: CASSPRDFTEAFF.

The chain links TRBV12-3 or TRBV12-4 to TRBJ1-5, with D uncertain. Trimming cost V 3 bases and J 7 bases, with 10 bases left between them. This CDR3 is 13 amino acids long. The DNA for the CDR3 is TGTGCCAGCAGTTTCTTTGCCGGGCAGCCCCAGCATTTT. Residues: CASSFFAGQPQHF.

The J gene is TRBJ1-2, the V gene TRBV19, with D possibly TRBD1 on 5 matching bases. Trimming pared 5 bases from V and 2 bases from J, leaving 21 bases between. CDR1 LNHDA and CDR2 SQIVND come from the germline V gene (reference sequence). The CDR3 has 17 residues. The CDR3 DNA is TGTGCCAGTAGTTGGACATCCGCGGACGATTGGAACTATGGCTACACCTTC. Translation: CASSWTSADDWNYGYTF.

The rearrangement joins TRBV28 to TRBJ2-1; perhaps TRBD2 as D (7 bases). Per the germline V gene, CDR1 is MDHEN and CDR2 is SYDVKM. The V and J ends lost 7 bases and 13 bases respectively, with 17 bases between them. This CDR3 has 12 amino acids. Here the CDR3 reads CASTPPRGGQFF. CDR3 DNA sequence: TGTGCCAGCACCCCCCCTAGGGGGGGCCAGTTCTTC.

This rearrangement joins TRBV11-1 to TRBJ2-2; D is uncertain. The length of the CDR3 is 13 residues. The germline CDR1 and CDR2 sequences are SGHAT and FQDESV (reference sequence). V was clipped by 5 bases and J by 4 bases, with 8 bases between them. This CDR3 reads CASSRGSTGELFF. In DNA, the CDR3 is TGTGCCAGCAGCCGTGGCTCCACCGGGGAGCTGTTTTTT. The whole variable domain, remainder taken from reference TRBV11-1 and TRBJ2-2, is EAEVAQSPRYKITEKSQAVAFWCDPISGHATLYWYRQILGQGPELLVQFQDESVVDDSQLPKDRFSAERLKGVDSTLKIQPAELGDSAMYLCASSRGSTGELFFGEGSRLTVL.

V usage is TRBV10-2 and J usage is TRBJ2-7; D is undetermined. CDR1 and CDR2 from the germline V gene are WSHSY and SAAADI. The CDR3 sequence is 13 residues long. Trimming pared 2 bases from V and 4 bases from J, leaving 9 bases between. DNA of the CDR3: TGCGCCAGCAGTGAGATCGCGCGTTACGAGCAGTACTTC. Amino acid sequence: CASSEIARYEQYF.

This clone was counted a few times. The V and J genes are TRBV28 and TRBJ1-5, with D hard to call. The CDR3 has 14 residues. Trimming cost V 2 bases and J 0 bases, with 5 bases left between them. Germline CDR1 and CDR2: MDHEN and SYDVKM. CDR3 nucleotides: TGTGCCAGCAGTTTAAGTCTTAGCAATCAGCCCCAGCATTTT. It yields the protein CASSLSLSNQPQHF.

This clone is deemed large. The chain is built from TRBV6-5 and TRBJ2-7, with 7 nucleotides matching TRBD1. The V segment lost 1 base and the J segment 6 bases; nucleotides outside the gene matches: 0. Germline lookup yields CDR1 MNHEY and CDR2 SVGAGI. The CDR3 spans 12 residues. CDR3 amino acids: CASSYYRGEQYF. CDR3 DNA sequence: TGTGCCAGCAGTTACTACAGGGGCGAGCAGTACTTC.

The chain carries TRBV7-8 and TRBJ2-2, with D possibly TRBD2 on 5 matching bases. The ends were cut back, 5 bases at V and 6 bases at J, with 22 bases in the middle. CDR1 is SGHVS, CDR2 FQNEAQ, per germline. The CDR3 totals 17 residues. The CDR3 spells CASSLVIKAGAAGELFF. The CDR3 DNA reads TGTGCCAGCAGCCTTGTTATTAAGGCAGGAGCGGCCGGGGAGCTGTTTTTT.

The CDR3 here is CASSLGLAGGLGETQYF. CDR3 bases: TGCGCCAGCAGCTTAGGACTAGCGGGGGGGCTGGGTGAGACCCAGTACTTC. The chain links TRBV5-1 to TRBJ2-5; 15 bases are a match to TRBD2. The germline CDR1 and CDR2 sequences are SGHRS and YFSETQ. The CDR3 length is 17 residues. V trimming: 2 bases; J trimming: 5 bases; junction bases outside the gene matches: 7.

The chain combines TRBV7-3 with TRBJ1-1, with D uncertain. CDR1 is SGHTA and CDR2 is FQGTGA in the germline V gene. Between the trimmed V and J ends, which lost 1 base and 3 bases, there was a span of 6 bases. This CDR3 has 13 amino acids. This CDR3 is CASSLSSYTEAFF. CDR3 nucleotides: TGTGCCAGCAGCTTAAGCAGTTACACTGAAGCTTTCTTT.

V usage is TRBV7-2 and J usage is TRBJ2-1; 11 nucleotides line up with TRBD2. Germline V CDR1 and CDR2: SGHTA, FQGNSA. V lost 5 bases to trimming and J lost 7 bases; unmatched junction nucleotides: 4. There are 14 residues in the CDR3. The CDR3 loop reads CASSALAGVNEQFF. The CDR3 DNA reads TGTGCCAGCAGCGCACTAGCGGGGGTAAATGAGCAGTTCTTC.

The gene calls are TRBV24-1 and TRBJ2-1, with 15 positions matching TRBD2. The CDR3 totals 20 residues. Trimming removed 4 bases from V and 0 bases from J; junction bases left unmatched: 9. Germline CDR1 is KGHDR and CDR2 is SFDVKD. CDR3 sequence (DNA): TGTGCCACCAGTGAAAAACCGGGACTAGCGGGGGGCGGCTCCTACAATGAGCAGTTCTTC. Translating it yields CATSEKPGLAGGGSYNEQFF.

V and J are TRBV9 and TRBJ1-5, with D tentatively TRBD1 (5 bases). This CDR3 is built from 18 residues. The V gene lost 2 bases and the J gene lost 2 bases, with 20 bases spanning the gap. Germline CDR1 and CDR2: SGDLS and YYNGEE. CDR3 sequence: CASSVTPRDLGGNQPQHF. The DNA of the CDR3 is TGTGCCAGCAGCGTCACCCCGCGGGACCTGGGGGGCAATCAGCCCCAGCATTTT. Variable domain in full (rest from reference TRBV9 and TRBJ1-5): DSGVTQTPKHLITATGQRVTLRCSPRSGDLSVYWYQQSLDQGLQFLIQYYNGEERAKGNILERFSAQQFPDLHSELNLSSLELGDSALYFCASSVTPRDLGGNQPQHFGDGTRLSIL.

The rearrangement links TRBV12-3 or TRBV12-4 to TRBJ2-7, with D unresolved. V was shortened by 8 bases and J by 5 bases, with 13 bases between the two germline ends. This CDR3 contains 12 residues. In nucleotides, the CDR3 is TGTGCCAGCCGCCAAATAGCCCACGAGCAGTACTTC. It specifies CASRQIAHEQYF.

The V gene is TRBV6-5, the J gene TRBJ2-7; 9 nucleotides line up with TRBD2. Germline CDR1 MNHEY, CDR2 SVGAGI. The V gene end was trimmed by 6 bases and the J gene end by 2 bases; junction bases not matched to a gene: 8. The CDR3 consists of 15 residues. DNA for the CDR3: TGTGCCAGCAGCCCCGGAGCGGGGGGTACCTACGAGCAGTACTTC. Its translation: CASSPGAGGTYEQYF.

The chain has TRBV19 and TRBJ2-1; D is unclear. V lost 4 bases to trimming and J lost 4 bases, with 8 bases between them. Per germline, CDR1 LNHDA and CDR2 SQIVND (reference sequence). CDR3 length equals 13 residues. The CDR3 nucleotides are TGTGCCAGTAGTAAGGTTATGTACAATGAGCAGTTCTTC. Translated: CASSKVMYNEQFF.

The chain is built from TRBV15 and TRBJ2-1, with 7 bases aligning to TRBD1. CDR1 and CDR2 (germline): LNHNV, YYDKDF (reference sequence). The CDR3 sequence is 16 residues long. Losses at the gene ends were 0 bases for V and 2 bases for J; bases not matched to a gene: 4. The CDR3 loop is CATSREGQSPYNEQFF. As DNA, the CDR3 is TGTGCCACCAGCAGAGAGGGACAGTCGCCCTACAATGAGCAGTTCTTC.

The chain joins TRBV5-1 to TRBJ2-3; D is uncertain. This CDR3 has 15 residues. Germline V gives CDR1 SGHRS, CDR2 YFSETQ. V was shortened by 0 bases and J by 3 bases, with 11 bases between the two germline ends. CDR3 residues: CASSLAVTHTDTQYF. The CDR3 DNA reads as TGCGCCAGCAGCTTGGCGGTGACACATACAGATACGCAGTATTTT. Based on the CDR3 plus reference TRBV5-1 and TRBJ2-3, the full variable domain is KAGVTQTPRYLIKTRGQQVTLSCSPISGHRSVSWYQQTPGQGLQFLFEYFSETQRNKGNFPGRFSGRQFSNSRSEMNVSTLELGDSALYLCASSLAVTHTDTQYFGPGTRLTVL.

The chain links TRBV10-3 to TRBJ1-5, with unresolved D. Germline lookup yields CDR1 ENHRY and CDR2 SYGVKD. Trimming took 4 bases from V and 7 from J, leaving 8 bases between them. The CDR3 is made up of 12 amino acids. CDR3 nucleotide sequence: TGTGCCATCAGTGGTCCCGGCCAGCCCCAGCATTTT. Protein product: CAISGPGQPQHF.

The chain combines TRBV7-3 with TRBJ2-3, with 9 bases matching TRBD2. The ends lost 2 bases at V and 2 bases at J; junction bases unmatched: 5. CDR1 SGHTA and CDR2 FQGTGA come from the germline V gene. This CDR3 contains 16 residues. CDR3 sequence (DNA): TGTGCCAGCAGCTTAGGGGCTAGCGGGAACACAGATACGCAGTATTTT. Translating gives CASSLGASGNTDTQYF.

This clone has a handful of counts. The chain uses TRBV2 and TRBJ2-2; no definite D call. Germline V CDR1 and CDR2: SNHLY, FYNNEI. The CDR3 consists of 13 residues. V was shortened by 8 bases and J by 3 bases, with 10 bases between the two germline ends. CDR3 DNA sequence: TGTGCCAGCGAGGATGGGGACACCGGGGAGCTGTTTTTT. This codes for CASEDGDTGELFF. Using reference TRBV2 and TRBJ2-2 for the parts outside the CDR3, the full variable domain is EPEVTQTPSHQVTQMGQEVILRCVPISNHLYFYWYRQILGQKVEFLVSFYNNEISEKSEIFDDQFSVERPDGSNFTLKIRSTKLEDSAMYFCASEDGDTGELFFGEGSRLTVL.